This entry lists 29 T cell receptor beta chains sequenced from one sample in a study of blood T cell repertoires in COVID-19. Profiled with immunoSEQ multiplex PCR; TCRdb holds only in-frame clones, not every one. The repertoire holds about 100,000 clones, with less than 85% as singletons. Sequencing was done on a sample of peripheral blood. These receptors all stem from a woman of 80 years or more with active or convalescent COVID-19.

In its sample, this clone was seen a few times. This sequence joins TRBV6-4 and TRBJ2-1; D gene ambiguous. CDR1 is MRHNA and CDR2 is SNTAGT in the germline V gene. This CDR3 has 13 residues. V lost 0 bases and J lost 6, with 6 bases in between. CDR3 bases: TGTGCCAGCAGTGACTCGAGTCTCAATGAGCAGTTCTTC. This codes for CASSDSSLNEQFF.

This clone was seen a few times. The chain uses TRBV4-2 and TRBJ2-1; 10 nucleotides align to TRBD2. This CDR3 has 17 amino acids. The germline CDR1 and CDR2 sequences are LGHNA and YNFKEQ. V was pared by 0 bases and J by 0 bases, with 2 bases of the junction left unmatched. The chain's CDR3 is CASSQEPSGSSYNEQFF. CDR3 nucleotide sequence: TGTGCCAGCAGCCAAGAGCCTAGCGGGAGCTCCTACAATGAGCAGTTCTTC.

Turning to this clone: Germline is not matched at one junction end, which may reflect a read error. V is TRBV5-1 and J is TRBJ2-1; 12 bases are shared with TRBD2. The CDR3 is made up of 17 amino acids. The germline V gene has CDR1 SGHRS and CDR2 YFSETQ. CDR3 region: CASSSGTSGLTYNEQFF. Written as DNA, the CDR3 is TGTGCCAGCAGCTCTGGGACTAGCGGGCTAACCTACAATGAGCAGTTCTTC.

The chain uses TRBV28 and TRBJ1-2, with 11 positions matching TRBD1. The germline gives CDR1 MDHEN, CDR2 SYDVKM. Trimming at V came to 4 bases and at J to 7 bases, leaving 5 bases not matched to a gene. CDR3 size: 14 residues. This CDR3 reads CASSWTGGAFGYTF. As DNA, the CDR3 is TGTGCCAGCAGTTGGACAGGGGGCGCTTTTGGCTACACCTTC.

The chain uses TRBV7-3 and TRBJ2-3; 9 nucleotides match TRBD2. The V gene end was trimmed by 5 bases and the J gene end by 1 base; junction bases not matched to a gene: 4. The CDR3 is made up of 15 amino acids. Per the germline V gene, CDR1 is SGHTA and CDR2 is FQGTGA. The CDR3 loop is CASSLRLAGTDTQYF. The CDR3 DNA is TGTGCCAGCAGCCTCCGACTAGCGGGCACAGATACGCAGTATTTT.

The chain joins TRBV12-5 to TRBJ2-4, with 8 bases matching TRBD1. The CDR3 is 17 residues long. Germline lookup yields CDR1 LGHNT and CDR2 FRNRAP. V shed 0 bases, J shed 1 base, and the junction held 5 bases outside the gene matches. Here the CDR3 DNA reads TGTGCTAGTGGTTTGGTACTGGACAGGGCGGCCAAAAACATTCAGTACTTC. Its protein product is CASGLVLDRAAKNIQYF. The full variable domain, its missing parts supplied by reference TRBV12-5 and TRBJ2-4, is DARVTQTPRHKVTEMGQEVTMRCQPILGHNTVFWYRQTMMQGLELLAYFRNRAPLDDSGMPKDRFSAEMPDATLATLKIQPSEPRDSAVYFCASGLVLDRAAKNIQYFGAGTRLSVL.

The chain employs TRBV9 and TRBJ2-3; D ambiguous. Trimming shortened V by 4 bases and J by 5 bases, and 8 bases separated the two germline ends. CDR1 and CDR2 from the germline V gene are SGDLS and YYNGEE. The CDR3 covers 12 residues. The DNA of the CDR3 is TGTGCCAGCAGCCGACTCCTAGATACGCAGTATTTT. Translating gives CASSRLLDTQYF.

V usage is TRBV15 and J usage is TRBJ2-5; 7 bases match TRBD1. There are 15 residues in the CDR3. Germline CDR1 and CDR2: LNHNV and YYDKDF (reference sequence). The trim removed 4 bases at V and 6 bases at J, leaving 11 bases unmatched. The CDR3 nucleotides are TGTGCCACCAGCACGGGAACAGGGGAAGTAAAGACCCAGTACTTC. Residues: CATSTGTGEVKTQYF.

This chain connects TRBV7-9 to TRBJ1-1; 8 bases are a match to TRBD1. The CDR3 runs to 14 residues. After removal of 5 bases from V and 6 bases from J, the junction contained 8 bases not matched to a gene. Germline V gene sequence: CDR1 SEHNR, CDR2 FQNEAQ (reference sequence). CDR3 region: CASSLDRVGAEAFF. The CDR3, as DNA: TGTGCCAGCAGCCTGGACAGGGTTGGCGCTGAAGCTTTCTTT.

This clone was observed a handful of times. The chain couples TRBV4-3 to TRBJ2-5; possibly TRBD1 for D (6 bases). The CDR3 consists of 14 residues. The germline V gene encodes CDR1 LGHNA and CDR2 YSLEER. Trimming cost V 3 bases and J 5 bases, with 13 bases left between them. This CDR3 reads CASSHVGGGETQYF. The DNA for the CDR3 is TGCGCCAGCAGCCACGTAGGGGGTGGGGAGACCCAGTACTTC.

Concerning this clone itself: The germline gene is not matched at one end of the junction; a read error may be the cause. This sequence joins TRBV5-1 and TRBJ2-1; a weak D match, TRBD1 (7 bases). In germline, CDR1 is SGHRS, CDR2 YFSETQ. The CDR3 is 14 residues long. In DNA form, the CDR3 reads TGTGCCAGCAGCTTGGAGGGACAGTACAATGAGCAGTTCTTC. Its translation is CASSLEGQYNEQFF.

The sample holds one count of this clone. V is TRBV5-4 and J is TRBJ1-1, with D possibly matching TRBD1 (5 bases). Per the germline V gene, CDR1 is SGHNT and CDR2 is YYREEE (reference sequence). The CDR3 is made up of 15 amino acids. Between the trimmed V and J ends, which lost 4 bases and 7 bases, there was a span of 20 bases. DNA for the CDR3: TGTGCCAGCAGCCCCCCCGGGGGGGGAACAGGTGAAGCTTTCTTT. Amino acids: CASSPPGGGTGEAFF.

The rearrangement links TRBV5-4 to TRBJ2-3; weak D call: TRBD2 (5 bases). The germline V gene encodes CDR1 SGHNT and CDR2 YYREEE (reference sequence). With 4 bases removed from V and 1 base from J, the gap between germline ends came to 13 bases. The CDR3 totals 15 residues. CDR3 sequence reads: CASSLPGSGTDTQYF. In nucleotides, the CDR3 is TGTGCCAGCAGCCTTCCTGGTAGCGGCACAGATACGCAGTATTTT.

This clone is judged medium-sized. The gene calls are TRBV1 and TRBJ2-5; whether TRBD1, the table's D call, matches the DNA was not checked. TRBV1 is a documented pseudogene. The length of the CDR3 is 17 residues. This CDR3 is CTSSPLARDRGRETQYF. In nucleotides, the CDR3 is TGCACCAGCAGCCCCTTGGCCCGGGACAGGGGGCGAGAGACCCAGTACTTC.

The gene calls are TRBV7-9 and TRBJ2-3, with 9 positions matching TRBD1. This CDR3 is built from 15 residues. In germline, CDR1 is SEHNR, CDR2 FQNEAQ (reference sequence). V shed 5 bases and J 3 bases; nucleotides not matched to a gene: 6. CDR3 sequence: CASSPGTGRTDTQYF. The CDR3 DNA reads TGTGCCAGCAGCCCGGGGACAGGGAGAACAGATACGCAGTATTTT.

The chain joins TRBV19 to TRBJ2-3; 10 nucleotides match TRBD1. This CDR3 contains 17 residues. Trimming removed 1 base from V and 4 bases from J; junction bases left unmatched: 8. Germline CDR1 LNHDA, CDR2 SQIVND (reference sequence). The CDR3, as DNA: TGTGCCAGTAGTATAGGTCGAGGACAGGGGGGCGCAGATACGCAGTATTTT. Translating gives CASSIGRGQGGADTQYF.

This clone was seen just once. The V and J genes are TRBV6-2 or TRBV6-3 and TRBJ2-1; TRBD1 matches at 8 bases. CDR3 length: 15 amino acids. V lost 0 bases to trimming and J lost 6 bases; unmatched junction nucleotides: 4. The germline V gene encodes CDR1 MNHEY and CDR2 SVGEGT. In DNA, the CDR3 is TGTGCCAGCAGTTACTCTACAACAGGGGGCAATGAGCAGTTCTTC. Protein: CASSYSTTGGNEQFF.

The chain combines TRBV5-1 with TRBJ2-2; a possible D gene is TRBD1 (7 bases). V lost 7 bases and J lost 0, with 13 bases in between. The germline gives CDR1 SGHRS, CDR2 YFSETQ. The CDR3 runs 15 residues. DNA of the CDR3: TGCGCCAGCGGGGGGACAGCCTCGAACACCGGGGAGCTGTTTTTT. This codes for CASGGTASNTGELFF.

The rearrangement joins TRBV30 to TRBJ2-3; TRBD2 aligns across 14 bases. CDR3 size: 19 residues. Trimming removed 0 bases from V and 5 bases from J; junction bases left unmatched: 13. The germline V gene encodes CDR1 GTSNPN and CDR2 SVGIG (reference sequence). CDR3 amino acids: CAWSVTPGLAGVLEDTQYF. The CDR3 region has the DNA TGTGCCTGGAGTGTCACTCCGGGACTAGCGGGAGTATTGGAAGATACGCAGTATTTT.

The rearrangement joins TRBV19 to TRBJ2-4, with 7 bases fitting TRBD1. The CDR3 runs to 14 residues. Trimming took 6 bases from V and 4 from J; bases not matched to a gene: 6. Germline CDR1 LNHDA, CDR2 SQIVND (reference sequence). CDR3 in DNA: TGTGCCAGTAGCTCCGGGACAGCTAAAAACATTCAGTACTTC. It translates to CASSSGTAKNIQYF.

The J gene is TRBJ1-1, the V gene TRBV4-3; D gene ambiguous. V lost 4 bases to trimming and J lost 1 base, with 7 bases between them. Germline CDR1 reads LGHNA; CDR2 reads YSLEER. This CDR3 is 13 amino acids long. The CDR3 DNA reads TGCGCCAGCAGCCTAGTCCCGAACACTGAAGCTTTCTTT. Residues: CASSLVPNTEAFF.

This clone showed up just once. The rearrangement links TRBV7-9 to TRBJ2-2; 7 bases map to TRBD1. The junction had 5 bases not matched to a gene; V was cut back by 6 bases and J by 1 base. This CDR3 is 15 amino acids long. CDR1 and CDR2 (germline): SEHNR, FQNEAQ (reference sequence). The CDR3 sequence: CASRTTGQNTGELFF. The CDR3 coding sequence is TGTGCCAGCAGGACGACAGGGCAGAACACCGGGGAGCTGTTTTTT. Using reference TRBV7-9 and TRBJ2-2 for the parts outside the CDR3, the full variable domain is DTGVSQNPRHKITKRGQNVTFRCDPISEHNRLYWYRQTLGQGPEFLTYFQNEAQLEKSRLLSDRFSAERPKGSFSTLEIQRTEQGDSAMYLCASRTTGQNTGELFFGEGSRLTVL.

This chain links TRBV11-2 with TRBJ2-1; TRBD2 aligns across 12 bases. This CDR3 is 15 amino acids long. The V segment lost 5 bases and the J segment 9 bases; nucleotides outside the gene matches: 8. Looked up from germline, CDR1 is SGHAT and CDR2 is FQNNGV. CDR3 amino acids: CASSPGLAGHSEQFF. The CDR3 DNA follows: TGTGCCAGCAGCCCCGGACTAGCGGGACATAGTGAGCAGTTCTTC.

In its sample, this clone was seen a few times. Mismatch with germline at one junction end may stem from a read error. The V and J genes are TRBV5-1 and TRBJ2-1; 8 bases agree with TRBD1. The germline CDR1 and CDR2 sequences are SGHRS and YFSETQ. The CDR3 runs to 15 residues. The CDR3 spells CASSRGQGRSNEQFF. The CDR3 DNA follows: TGTGCCAGCAGCAGAGGACAGGGTCGGTCCAATGAGCAGTTCTTC.

The V call is TRBV4-3, the J call TRBJ2-7; tentative D call: TRBD2 (6 bases). The CDR3 is 15 amino acids. V was pared by 1 base and J by 2 bases, with 12 bases between. In germline, CDR1 is LGHNA, CDR2 YSLEER. CDR3 nucleotides: TGCGCCAGCAGCCAAGGGGCTAGCGATCCCTACGAGCAGTACTTC. It yields the protein CASSQGASDPYEQYF.

The chain recombines TRBV30 with TRBJ2-7; 13 bases match TRBD2. From germline, CDR1 is GTSNPN and CDR2 SVGIG (reference sequence). The CDR3 contains 16 residues. J gave up 5 bases and V 0 bases, and 7 bases lay outside the gene matches. CDR3 DNA sequence: TGTGCCTGGAGTGTAATAGGGACTAGCGGGACCGACGAGCAGTACTTC. Protein product: CAWSVIGTSGTDEQYF.

This clone was seen more than once but under ten times. The chain links TRBV5-1 to TRBJ2-7; 9 bases match TRBD1. The CDR3 is 14 residues long. Unmatched junction bases numbered 3, after V lost 4 bases and J lost 1 base. The germline CDR1 and CDR2 sequences are SGHRS and YFSETQ. In DNA, the CDR3 is TGCGCCAGCAGCGCCGGGACAGGGTCCTACGAGCAGTACTTC. Translation: CASSAGTGSYEQYF.

This chain connects TRBV6-5 to TRBJ2-1; tentative D call: TRBD2 (7 bases). The germline V and J ends were trimmed by 2 bases and 3 bases, with 11 bases remaining between them. Germline V gene sequence: CDR1 MNHEY, CDR2 SVGAGI. The CDR3 sequence is 15 residues long. CDR3 residues: CASSYGGAGYNEQFF. Here the CDR3 DNA reads TGTGCCAGCAGTTACGGGGGGGCCGGCTACAATGAGCAGTTCTTC.

The chain uses TRBV2 and TRBJ2-2; 11 bases agree with TRBD2. In germline, CDR1 is SNHLY, CDR2 FYNNEI. J gave up 0 bases and V 5 bases, and 8 bases lay outside the gene matches. This CDR3 region has 18 residues. CDR3 region: CASSPMTSGIANTGELFF. The DNA of the CDR3 is TGTGCCAGCAGTCCCATGACTAGCGGGATTGCGAACACCGGGGAGCTGTTTTTT. Full variable domain (outside the CDR3, taken from reference TRBV2 and TRBJ2-2): EPEVTQTPSHQVTQMGQEVILRCVPISNHLYFYWYRQILGQKVEFLVSFYNNEISEKSEIFDDQFSVERPDGSNFTLKIRSTKLEDSAMYFCASSPMTSGIANTGELFFGEGSRLTVL.